The TCR beta chain under discussion was sequenced for a study of cytomegalovirus exposure and HLA in healthy donors. The PCR used 60 Vbeta and 13 Jbeta primers. Assay: immunoSEQ multiplex PCR; the TCRdb copy retains only in-frame clones and omits some. The data show 45,000 to 65,000 clones, approximately 86% seen once. From germline, CDR1 is SGHTA and CDR2 FQGNSA. The CDR3 spans 15 residues. Trimming at V came to 2 bases and at J to 6 bases, leaving 7 bases not matched to a gene. Study-wide results and caveats: The study recorded about 150 TCR beta chains that were cytomegalovirus-associated. A later analysis by the authors found several of the most significant clusters apparently linked to common viral pathogens.

The sample holds one count of this clone. Its antigen is not known. Sequencing was done on a sample of PBMCs. The receptor's source is a woman younger than 30 in good health and CMV-seronegative. V usage is TRBV7-2 and J usage is TRBJ1-5, with 7 positions matching TRBD1. CDR3 nucleotides: TGTGCCAGCAGCTTACTCAGGACAGGTACTCAGCCCCAGCATTTT. Translation: CASSLLRTGTQPQHF.